This T cell receptor (beta chain) was retrieved from a study of human T cells and chemical hapten exposure. This clonotype has a count of ten or more. Antigen unknown. What the library attached to individual cDNA molecules were unique molecular identifiers. TCRdb recomputed calls from the RACE reads with MiXCR, one row per CDR3 protein. The sample contains 380,000 or so distinct CDR3 sequences, 5% to 6.5% of which appear only once. The germline gives CDR1 MDHEN, CDR2 SYDVKM. The CDR3 runs to 14 residues. V lost 3 bases, J lost 0 bases, and 6 bases lay in between. Study-wide results and limits: TCRs exceeding 1 in 1000 frequency stayed unchanged with DPC sensitization.

Time point meaning: pre-sensitization, week 0. The treatment is: therapeutic diphenylcyclopropenone sensitization with weekly scalp DPC. At every patch-test visit, blood was drawn before the patch test was applied. This sample comprised whole blood, obtained in connection with sensitization to the hapten diphenylcyclopropenone (DPC). This chain uses TRBV28 with TRBJ2-1; no clear D. The sequence was collected from a woman aged 18-35 years with alopecia areata. Some clones in this sample may be carry-over from other donors' samples. CDR3: CASSLQNSYNEQFF. CDR3 DNA: TGTGCCAGCAGTTTGCAGAACTCCTACAATGAGCAGTTCTTC.